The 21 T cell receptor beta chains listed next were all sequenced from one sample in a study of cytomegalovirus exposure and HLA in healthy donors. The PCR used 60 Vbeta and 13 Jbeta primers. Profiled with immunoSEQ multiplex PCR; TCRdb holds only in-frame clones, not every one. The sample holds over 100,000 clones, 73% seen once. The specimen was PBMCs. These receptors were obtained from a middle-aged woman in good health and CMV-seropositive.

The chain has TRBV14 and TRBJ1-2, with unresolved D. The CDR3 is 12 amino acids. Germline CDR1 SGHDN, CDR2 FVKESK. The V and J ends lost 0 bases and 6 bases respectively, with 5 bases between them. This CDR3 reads CASSQDNHGYTF. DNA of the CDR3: TGTGCCAGCAGCCAAGATAATCATGGCTACACCTTC.

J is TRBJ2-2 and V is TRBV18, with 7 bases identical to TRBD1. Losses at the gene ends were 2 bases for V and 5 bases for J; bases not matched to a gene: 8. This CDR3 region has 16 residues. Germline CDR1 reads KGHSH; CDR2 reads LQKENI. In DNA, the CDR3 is TGTGCCAGCTCACCATTACTACAGGGGAGTACCGGGGAGCTGTTTTTT. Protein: CASSPLLQGSTGELFF.

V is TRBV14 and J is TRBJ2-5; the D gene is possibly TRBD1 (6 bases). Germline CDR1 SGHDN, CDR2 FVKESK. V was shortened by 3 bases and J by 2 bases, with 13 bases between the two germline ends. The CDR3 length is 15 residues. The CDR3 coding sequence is TGTGCCAGCAGCCACCCCCGGGACACACAAGAGACCCAGTACTTC. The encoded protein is CASSHPRDTQETQYF.

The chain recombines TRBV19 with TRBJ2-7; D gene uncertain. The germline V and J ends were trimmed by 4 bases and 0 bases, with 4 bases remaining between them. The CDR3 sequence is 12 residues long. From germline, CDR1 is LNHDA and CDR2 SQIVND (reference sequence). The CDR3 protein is CASSSRSYEQYF. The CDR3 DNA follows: TGTGCCAGTAGTAGTCGCTCCTACGAGCAGTACTTC.

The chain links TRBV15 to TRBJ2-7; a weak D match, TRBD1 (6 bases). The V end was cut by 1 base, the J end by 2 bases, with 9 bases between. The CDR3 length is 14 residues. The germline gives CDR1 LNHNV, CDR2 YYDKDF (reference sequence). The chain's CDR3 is CATSRATGTYEQYF. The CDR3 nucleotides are TGTGCCACCAGCAGAGCGACAGGAACCTACGAGCAGTACTTC.

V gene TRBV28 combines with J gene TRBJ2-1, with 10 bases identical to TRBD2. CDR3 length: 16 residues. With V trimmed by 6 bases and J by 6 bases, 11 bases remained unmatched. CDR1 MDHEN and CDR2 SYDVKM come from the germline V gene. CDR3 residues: CASSYGGLARFNEQFF. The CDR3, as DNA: TGTGCCAGCAGCTACGGGGGACTAGCGAGGTTCAATGAGCAGTTCTTC.

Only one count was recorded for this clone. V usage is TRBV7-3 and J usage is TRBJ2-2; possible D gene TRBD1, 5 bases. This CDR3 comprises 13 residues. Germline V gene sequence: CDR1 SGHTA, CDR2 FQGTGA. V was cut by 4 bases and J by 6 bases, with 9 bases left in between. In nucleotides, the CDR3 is TGTGCCAGCAGCTCACAGGCGGCCGGGGAGCTGTTTTTT. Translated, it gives CASSSQAAGELFF.

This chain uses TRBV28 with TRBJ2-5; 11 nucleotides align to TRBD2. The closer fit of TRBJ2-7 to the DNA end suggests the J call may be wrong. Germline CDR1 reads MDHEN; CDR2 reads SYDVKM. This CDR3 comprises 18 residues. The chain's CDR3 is CASIGGLAEARSSYEQYF. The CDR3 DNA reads TGTGCCAGCATTGGGGGACTAGCGGAGGCAAGAAGCTCCTACGAGCAGTACTTC.

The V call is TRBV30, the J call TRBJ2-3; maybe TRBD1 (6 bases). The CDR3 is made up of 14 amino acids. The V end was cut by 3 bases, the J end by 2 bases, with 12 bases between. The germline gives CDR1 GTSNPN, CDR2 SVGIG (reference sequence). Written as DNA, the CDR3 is TGTGCCTGGAGAAGGGGGTCGAACACAGATACGCAGTATTTT. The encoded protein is CAWRRGSNTDTQYF.

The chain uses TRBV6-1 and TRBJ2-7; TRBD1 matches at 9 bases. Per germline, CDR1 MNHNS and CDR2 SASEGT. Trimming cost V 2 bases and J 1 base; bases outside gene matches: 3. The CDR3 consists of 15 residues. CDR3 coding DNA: TGTGCCAGCAGTGAATTGGGACAGGGATCCTACGAGCAGTACTTC. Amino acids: CASSELGQGSYEQYF.

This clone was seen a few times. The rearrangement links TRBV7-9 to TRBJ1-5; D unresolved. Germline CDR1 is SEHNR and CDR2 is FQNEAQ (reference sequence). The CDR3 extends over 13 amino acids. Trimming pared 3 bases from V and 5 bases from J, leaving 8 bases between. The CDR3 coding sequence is TGTGCCAGCAGCTTCGAGAGTGATCAGCCCCAGCATTTT. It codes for CASSFESDQPQHF.

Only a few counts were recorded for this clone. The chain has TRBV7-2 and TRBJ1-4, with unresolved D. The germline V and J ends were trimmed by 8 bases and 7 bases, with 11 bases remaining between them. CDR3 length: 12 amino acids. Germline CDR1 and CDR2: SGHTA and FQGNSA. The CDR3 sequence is CASGGRTEKLFF. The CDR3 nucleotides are TGTGCCAGCGGAGGACGGACTGAAAAACTGTTTTTT.

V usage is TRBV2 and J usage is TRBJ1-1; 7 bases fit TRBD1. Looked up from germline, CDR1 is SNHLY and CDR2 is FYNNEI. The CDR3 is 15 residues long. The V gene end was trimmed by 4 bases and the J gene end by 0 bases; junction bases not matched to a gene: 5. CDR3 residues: CASSGQGIMNTEAFF. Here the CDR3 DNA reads TGTGCCAGCAGTGGACAGGGCATTATGAACACTGAAGCTTTCTTT. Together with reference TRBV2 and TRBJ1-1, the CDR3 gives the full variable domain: EPEVTQTPSHQVTQMGQEVILRCVPISNHLYFYWYRQILGQKVEFLVSFYNNEISEKSEIFDDQFSVERPDGSNFTLKIRSTKLEDSAMYFCASSGQGIMNTEAFFGQGTRLTVV.

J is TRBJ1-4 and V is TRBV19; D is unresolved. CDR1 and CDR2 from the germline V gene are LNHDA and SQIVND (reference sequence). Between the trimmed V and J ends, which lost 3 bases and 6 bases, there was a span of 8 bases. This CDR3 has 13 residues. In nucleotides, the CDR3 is TGTGCCAGTAGTATCCAGGTGGATGAAAAACTGTTTTTT. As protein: CASSIQVDEKLFF.

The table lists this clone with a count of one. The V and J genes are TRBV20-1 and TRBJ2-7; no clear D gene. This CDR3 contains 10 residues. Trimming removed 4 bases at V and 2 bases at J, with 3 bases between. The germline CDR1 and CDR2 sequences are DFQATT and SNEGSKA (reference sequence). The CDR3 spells CSATTYEQYF. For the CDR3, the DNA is TGCAGTGCTACAACCTACGAGCAGTACTTC.

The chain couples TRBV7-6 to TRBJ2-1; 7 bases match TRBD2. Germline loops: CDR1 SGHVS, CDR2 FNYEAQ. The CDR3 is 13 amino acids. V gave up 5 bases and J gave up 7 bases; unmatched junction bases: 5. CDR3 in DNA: TGTGCCAGCAGCCCCTTGGGGGGGAATGAGCAGTTCTTC. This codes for CASSPLGGNEQFF.

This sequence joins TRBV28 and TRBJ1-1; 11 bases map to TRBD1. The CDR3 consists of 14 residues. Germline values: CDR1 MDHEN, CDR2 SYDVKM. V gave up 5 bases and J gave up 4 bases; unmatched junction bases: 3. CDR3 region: CASSPGTGGTEAFF. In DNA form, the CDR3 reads TGTGCCAGCAGTCCCGGGACAGGGGGCACTGAAGCTTTCTTT.

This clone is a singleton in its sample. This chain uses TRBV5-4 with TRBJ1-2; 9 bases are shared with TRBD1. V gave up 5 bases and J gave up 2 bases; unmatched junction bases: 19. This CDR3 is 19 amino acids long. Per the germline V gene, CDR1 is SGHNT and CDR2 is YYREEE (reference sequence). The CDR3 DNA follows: TGTGCCAGCAGTCCGGCCCCCTATTTACAGGGGGCGAGGAACTATGGCTACACCTTC. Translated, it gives CASSPAPYLQGARNYGYTF.

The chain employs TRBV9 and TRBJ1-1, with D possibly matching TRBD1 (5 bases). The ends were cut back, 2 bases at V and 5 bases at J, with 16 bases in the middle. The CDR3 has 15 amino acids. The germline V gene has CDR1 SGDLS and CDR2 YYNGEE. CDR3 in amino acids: CASSVMDTGRTEAFF. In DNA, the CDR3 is TGTGCCAGCAGCGTCATGGACACCGGGCGGACTGAAGCTTTCTTT.

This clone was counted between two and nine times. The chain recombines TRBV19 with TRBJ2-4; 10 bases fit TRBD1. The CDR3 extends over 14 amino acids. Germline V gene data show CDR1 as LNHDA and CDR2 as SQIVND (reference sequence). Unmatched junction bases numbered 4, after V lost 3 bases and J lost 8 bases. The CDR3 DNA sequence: TGTGCCAGTAGTATGGACAGGGGGAGGGACATTCAGTACTTC. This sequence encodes CASSMDRGRDIQYF.

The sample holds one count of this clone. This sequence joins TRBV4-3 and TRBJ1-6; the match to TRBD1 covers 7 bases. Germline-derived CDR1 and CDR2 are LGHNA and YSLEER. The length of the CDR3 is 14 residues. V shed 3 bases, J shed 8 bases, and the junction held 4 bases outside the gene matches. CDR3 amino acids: CASSHRDRDSPLHF. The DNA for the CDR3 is TGCGCCAGCAGCCACCGGGACAGAGATTCACCCCTCCACTTT.